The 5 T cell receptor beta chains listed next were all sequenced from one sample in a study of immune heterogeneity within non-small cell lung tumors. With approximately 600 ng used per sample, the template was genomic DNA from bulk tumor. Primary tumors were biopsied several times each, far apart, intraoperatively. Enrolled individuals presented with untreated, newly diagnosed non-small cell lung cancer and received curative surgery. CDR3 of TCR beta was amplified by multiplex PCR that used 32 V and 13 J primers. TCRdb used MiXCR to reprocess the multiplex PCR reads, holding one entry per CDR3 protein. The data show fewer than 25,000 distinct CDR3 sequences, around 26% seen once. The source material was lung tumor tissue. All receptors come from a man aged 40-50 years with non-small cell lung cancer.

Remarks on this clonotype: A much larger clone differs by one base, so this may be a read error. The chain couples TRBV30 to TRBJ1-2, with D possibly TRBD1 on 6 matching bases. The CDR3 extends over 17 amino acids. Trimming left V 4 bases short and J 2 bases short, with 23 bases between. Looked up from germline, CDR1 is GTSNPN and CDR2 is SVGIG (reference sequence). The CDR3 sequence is CAWIGGTLAGENYGYTF. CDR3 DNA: TGTGCCTGGATAGGTGGGACTCTGGCAGGGGAAAACTATGGCTACACCTTC.

The CDR3 protein is CASSPGAGAYNEQFF. The CDR3 DNA reads as TGTGCCAGCAGTCCCGGTGCGGGAGCATACAATGAGCAGTTCTTC. The genes are TRBV25-1 and TRBJ2-1, with 7 bases aligning to TRBD2. Germline trimming cut 5 bases from V and 4 bases from J; bases unmatched to any gene: 8. The CDR3 length is 15 residues. Germline V gives CDR1 MGHDK, CDR2 SYGVNS.

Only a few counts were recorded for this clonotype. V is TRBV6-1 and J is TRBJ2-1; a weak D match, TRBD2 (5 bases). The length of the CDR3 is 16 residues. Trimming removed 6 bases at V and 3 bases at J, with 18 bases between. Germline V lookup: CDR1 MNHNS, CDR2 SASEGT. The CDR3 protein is CASRPTRQGGYNEQFF. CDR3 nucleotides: TGTGCCAGCAGACCAACCAGACAAGGAGGCTACAATGAGCAGTTCTTC.

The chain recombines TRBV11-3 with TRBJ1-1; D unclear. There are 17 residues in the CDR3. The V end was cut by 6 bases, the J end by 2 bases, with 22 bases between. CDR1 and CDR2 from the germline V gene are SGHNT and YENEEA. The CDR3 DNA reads TGTGCCAGCAGTTCCCTTGGGTTCCTCTTGGAAAACACTGAAGCTTTCTTT. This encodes CASSSLGFLLENTEAFF.

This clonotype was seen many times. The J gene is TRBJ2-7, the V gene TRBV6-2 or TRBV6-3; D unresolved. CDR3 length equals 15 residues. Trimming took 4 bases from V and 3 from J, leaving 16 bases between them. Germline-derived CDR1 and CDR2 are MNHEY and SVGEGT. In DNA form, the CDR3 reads TGTGCCAGCAGTTCTTCCAGGTTACGCTACTACGAGCAGTACTTC. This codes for CASSSSRLRYYEQYF.